This TCR beta chain was captured by sequencing in a study of blood T cell repertoires in COVID-19. Across the whole study: Italy, Spain and the United States were the sources of the convalescent and acute COVID-19 samples. PBMCs, B-cell-depleted T cells, or T cells provided the cDNA or gDNA that made up the material.

Worth noting for this clone: Germline is not matched at one junction end, which may reflect a read error.

CDR3 length equals 14 residues. Germline V lookup: CDR1 SGHNT, CDR2 YYREEE (reference sequence). Generated by immunoSEQ multiplex PCR, the TCRdb table keeps only in-frame clones and is missing some. The sample contains 97,000 or so clones, roughly 86% of which appear only once. The chain couples TRBV5-4 to TRBJ2-3; 10 nucleotides match TRBD2. The sequence was obtained from a man aged 35-49 years with active or convalescent COVID-19. The sequencing sample was made of peripheral blood. The CDR3 spells CASSLEWASGGPTF. The CDR3 DNA is TGTGCCAGCAGCTTGGAGTGGGCTAGCGGGGGCCCGACTTTT.